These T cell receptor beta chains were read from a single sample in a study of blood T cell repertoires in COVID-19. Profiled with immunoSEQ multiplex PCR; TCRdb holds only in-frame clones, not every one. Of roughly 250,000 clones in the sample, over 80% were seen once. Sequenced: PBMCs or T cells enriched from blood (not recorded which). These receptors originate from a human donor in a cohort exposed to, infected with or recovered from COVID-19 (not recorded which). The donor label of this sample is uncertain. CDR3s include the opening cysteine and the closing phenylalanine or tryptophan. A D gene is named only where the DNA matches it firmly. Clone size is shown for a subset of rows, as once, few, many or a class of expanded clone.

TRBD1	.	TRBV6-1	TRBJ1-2	TGTGCCAGCAGTGAAGTCTTCAGGGGGATCCGCCGGAATGGCTACACCTTC	CASSEVFRGIRRNGYTF
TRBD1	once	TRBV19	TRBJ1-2	TGTGCCAGTAGACAGCCGACAGGGGCGGCTAACTATGGCTACACCTTC	CASRQPTGAANYGYTF
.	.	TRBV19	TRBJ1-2	TGTGCCAGTAGTATACCTCGCAGGGCGAACTATGGCTACACCTTC	CASSIPRRANYGYTF
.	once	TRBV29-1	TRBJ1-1	TGCAGCGTCTCTGGGGAGACGAACACTGAAGCTTTCTTT	CSVSGETNTEAFF
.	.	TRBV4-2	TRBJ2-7	TGTGCCAGCAGCCAAGATCAGGGTCCTTACGAGCAGTACTTC	CASSQDQGPYEQYF
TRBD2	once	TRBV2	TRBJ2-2	TGTGCCAGCAGTGAAACTAGCGGGGTCACCGGGGAGCTGTTTTTT	CASSETSGVTGELFF
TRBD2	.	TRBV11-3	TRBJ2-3	TGTGCCAGCAGCTTGGGGGACGGGGGGTCTAGCACAGATACGCAGTATTTT	CASSLGDGGSSTDTQYF
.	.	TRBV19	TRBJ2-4	TGTGCCAGTAGTATGGGGCGGGACAGAGGCATTCAGTACTTC	CASSMGRDRGIQYF
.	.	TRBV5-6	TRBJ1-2	TGTGCCAGCAGCTTGAACACCGCCGAAAACACCTTC	CASSLNTAENTF
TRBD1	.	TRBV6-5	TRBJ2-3	TGTGCCAGCAGTCAGTCGACAGGGACAGATACGCAGTATTTT	CASSQSTGTDTQYF
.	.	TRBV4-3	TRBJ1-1	TGCGCCAGCAGCCAAGAGATGGGTCTAGGAGAAGCTTTCTTT	CASSQEMGLGEAFF
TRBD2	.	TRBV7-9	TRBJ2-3	TGTGCCAGCAGCTTGGGGGACTACATCCGAGATACGCAGTATTTT	CASSLGDYIRDTQYF
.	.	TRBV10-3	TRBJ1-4	TGTGCCATCAGCGGGGGGATGAGTGACATGGGTGAAAAACTGTTTTTT	CAISGGMSDMGEKLFF
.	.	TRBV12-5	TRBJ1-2	TGTGCTAGTGGTTTACGGGTTTCAGCTAACTATGGCTACACCTTC	CASGLRVSANYGYTF
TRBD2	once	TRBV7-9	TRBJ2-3	TGTGCCTCCTTATTCCTCGGCGGGGGGTTGACAGATACGCAGTATTTT	CASLFLGGGLTDTQYF
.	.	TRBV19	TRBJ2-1	TGTGCCAGTAGTATAGAGGGCGATGAGCAGTTCTTC	CASSIEGDEQFF
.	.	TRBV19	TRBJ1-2	TGTGCCAGTAGTATAGCGGGGGTACGAGGCTACACCTTC	CASSIAGVRGYTF
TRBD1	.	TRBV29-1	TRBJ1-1	TGCAGCGTGTTACAACAGGGGGTTGGGACTGAAGCTTTCTTT	CSVLQQGVGTEAFF
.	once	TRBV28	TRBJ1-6	TGTGCCAGCAGTTTGCTTTGGGCGGGCGGGAATTCACCCCTCCACTTT	CASSLLWAGGNSPLHF
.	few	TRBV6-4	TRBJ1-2	TGTGCCAGCAGTGACTCTGTAGACTCCCCTAACTATGGCTACACCTTC	CASSDSVDSPNYGYTF
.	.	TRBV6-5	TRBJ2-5	TGTGCCAGCCGGCTGGACAGTAGCCAAGAGACCCAGTACTTC	CASRLDSSQETQYF
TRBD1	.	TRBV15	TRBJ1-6	TGTGCCACCGGGACAGCAGTCGTCAATTCACCCCTCCACTTT	CATGTAVVNSPLHF
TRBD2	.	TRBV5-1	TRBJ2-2	TGCGCCAGCAGCTTCTACCCGGGACTAGCGGGAAACACCGGGGAGCTGTTTTTT	CASSFYPGLAGNTGELFF
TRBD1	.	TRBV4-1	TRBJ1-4	TGCGCCAGCAGCCAACGTGCTGCGGGACAGGGTGGCGAAAAACTGTTTTTT	CASSQRAAGQGGEKLFF
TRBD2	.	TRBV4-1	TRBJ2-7	TGCGCCAGCAGCCAACCCACTAGCGGTGGCTCACTTCGTCGGCAGTACTTC	CASSQPTSGGSLRRQYF
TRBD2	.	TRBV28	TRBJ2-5	TGTGCCAGCAGTTCCAACGGGGGGGCTAGGGAGACCCAGTACTTC	CASSSNGGARETQYF
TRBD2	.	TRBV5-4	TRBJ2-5	TGTGCCAGCAGCCTACCCGAGCGGGGGGGCAAAGAGACCCAGTACTTC	CASSLPERGGKETQYF
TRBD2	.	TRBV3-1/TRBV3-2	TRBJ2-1	TGTGCCAGCAGCCGTTCTAGCGGGGGGGCTGTATTCGATGAGCAGTTCTTC	CASSRSSGGAVFDEQFF
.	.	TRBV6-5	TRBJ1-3	TGTGCCAGCAGTAAGGTCGGGGTCGGCGGAAACACCATATATTTT	CASSKVGVGGNTIYF
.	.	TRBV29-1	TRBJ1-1	TGCAGCGCTCACCTACAGGGAGAAGCTTTCTTT	CSAHLQGEAFF
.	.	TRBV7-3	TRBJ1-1	TGTGCCAGCAGTAAAAACAGGGACACTGAAGCTTTCTTT	CASSKNRDTEAFF
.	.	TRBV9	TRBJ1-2	TGTGCCAGCAGCGTAGGACAGGTTAACTATGGCTACACCTTC	CASSVGQVNYGYTF
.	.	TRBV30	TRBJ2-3	TGTGCCTGGAGTAAGGAGCGAGGGGATACGCAGTATTTT	CAWSKERGDTQYF